This TCR beta chain was identified during a study of blood T cells in healthy people across ages. This clonotype was seen more than once but under ten times. Each individual donor underwent a draw of approximately 10 milliliters of peripheral blood. The CDR3 consists of 15 residues. With 0 bases removed from V and 1 base from J, the gap between germline ends came to 10 bases. Germline V gives CDR1 SGHRS, CDR2 YFSETQ. It was with a sample-barcoded 5' primer and a J-beta primer mix that a second PCR of roughly 7 to 12 cycles was run. One entry per CDR3 protein results from TCRdb running MiXCR on the 5' RACE reads. The table lists 550,000 to 750,000 distinct CDR3 sequences, roughly 21% of them singletons.

V gene TRBV5-1 combines with J gene TRBJ2-5; no definite D call. Material for sequencing was blood. The sequence was obtained from a man in his 70s in good health. The CDR3 bases are TGCGCCAGCAGCTTGGCAGACGGCACCCAAGAGACCCAGTACTTC. Translated, it gives CASSLADGTQETQYF.